These 18 T cell receptor beta chains originate from one sample sequenced in a study of shared clonotypes between healthy human individuals (dated by TCRdb to about 2020). The library relied on the immunoSEQ multiplex PCR assay. Held by TCRdb, this immuneACCESS table contains in-frame sequences only and omits some clones. Under half of the omission traces to an unresolved V gene where checked; the cause of the rest is unknown. The sample table lists 1,400,000 or so clones, just under 99% of them with a count of one. The ten largest clones capture about 0.35% of the sample. Source material: naive CD4+ T cells sorted from blood. The sample's cell subset or site label is to be understood as: CD45RA+ positively selected. These receptors all come from a young man in good health.

This CDR3 is CASSYSKASVHNEQFF. The CDR3 DNA reads TGTGCCAGCAGTTACTCGAAGGCTAGCGTCCACAATGAGCAGTTCTTC. J is TRBJ2-1 and V is TRBV6-6, with a weak D call TRBD2 (6 bases). Germline CDR1 reads MNHNY; CDR2 reads SVGAGI (reference sequence). This CDR3 is built from 16 residues. V was cut by 0 bases and J by 5 bases, with 14 bases left in between.

The CDR3 sequence is CASSPFGGNENEQFF. CDR3 coding DNA: TGTGCCAGCTCACCATTCGGCGGGAACGAGAATGAGCAGTTCTTC. The V gene is TRBV18, the J gene TRBJ2-1, with a tentative D call TRBD2 (6 bases). This CDR3 is built from 15 residues. Trimming took 2 bases from V and 7 from J, leaving 15 bases between them. Germline CDR1 reads KGHSH; CDR2 reads LQKENI.

V gene TRBV7-2 combines with J gene TRBJ2-1, with 7 bases aligning to TRBD2. Looked up from germline, CDR1 is SGHTA and CDR2 is FQGNSA. J was trimmed by 5 bases and V by 5 bases; bases with no gene match: 9. The CDR3 runs 15 residues. In nucleotides, the CDR3 is TGTGCCAGCAGCCCAAGCCGGCTAGCGGACAATGAGCAGTTCTTC. This translates into CASSPSRLADNEQFF.

This sequence joins TRBV19 and TRBJ1-2; D is perhaps TRBD1 (5 bases). Trimming took 0 bases from V and 8 from J, leaving 13 bases between them. This CDR3 is built from 14 residues. Looked up from germline, CDR1 is LNHDA and CDR2 is SQIVND (reference sequence). CDR3 coding DNA: TGTGCCAGTAGTATAGAAGCGGGGGTTCGGGGCTACACCTTC. It codes for CASSIEAGVRGYTF.

J is TRBJ2-5 and V is TRBV19; 7 nucleotides match TRBD2. This CDR3 is 15 amino acids long. Trimming cost V 6 bases and J 7 bases; bases outside gene matches: 14. Germline loops: CDR1 LNHDA, CDR2 SQIVND (reference sequence). CDR3 sequence reads: CASSPTGGFMVTQYF. As DNA, the CDR3 is TGTGCCAGTAGCCCGACGGGGGGTTTCATGGTGACCCAGTACTTC.

The chain uses TRBV7-9 and TRBJ2-7; 9 positions match TRBD1. Germline trimming cut 5 bases from V and 5 bases from J; bases unmatched to any gene: 7. Germline assignment: CDR1 SEHNR and CDR2 FQNEAQ (reference sequence). CDR3 length equals 14 residues. CDR3: CASSVGTGFNEQYF. The CDR3 DNA sequence: TGTGCCAGCAGCGTCGGGACAGGGTTCAACGAGCAGTACTTC.

CDR3: CASARWGVSSYEQYF. Written as DNA, the CDR3 is TGTGCCAGCGCTAGATGGGGGGTGAGCTCCTACGAGCAGTACTTC. V is TRBV13 and J is TRBJ2-7, with D possibly TRBD2 on 6 matching bases. V lost 8 bases to trimming and J lost 0 bases, with 17 bases between them. The CDR3 covers 15 residues. Germline V gives CDR1 PRHDT, CDR2 FYEKMQ (reference sequence).

The gene calls are TRBV5-4 and TRBJ1-5; no clear D. This CDR3 is built from 14 residues. Germline V gene data show CDR1 as SGHNT and CDR2 as YYREEE (reference sequence). Trimming took 1 base from V and 3 from J, leaving 8 bases between them. In nucleotides, the CDR3 is TGTGCCAGCAGCTTGATTGGGGACAATCAGCCCCAGCATTTT. It is translated as CASSLIGDNQPQHF.

The chain is built from TRBV7-2 and TRBJ2-3; the match to TRBD2 covers 8 bases. Germline CDR1 and CDR2: SGHTA and FQGNSA. This CDR3 has 17 residues. Trimming cost V 5 bases and J 1 base; bases outside gene matches: 11. The CDR3 here is CASSGGLVGWGTDTQYF. DNA of the CDR3: TGTGCCAGCAGCGGGGGACTAGTGGGTTGGGGCACAGATACGCAGTATTTT.

This chain joins TRBV10-3 and TRBJ2-2; 12 positions agree with TRBD2. With 5 bases clipped from V and 8 bases from J, the junction kept 9 bases outside the gene matches. CDR3 length: 16 amino acids. Looked up from germline, CDR1 is ENHRY and CDR2 is SYGVKD. In DNA, the CDR3 is TGTGCCATCAGTCTGGGGACTAGCGGGCCTCTTGGGGAGCTGTTTTTT. This translates into CAISLGTSGPLGELFF.

The chain couples TRBV28 to TRBJ2-1; 7 bases match TRBD1. The trim removed 2 bases at V and 3 bases at J, leaving 4 bases unmatched. Germline values: CDR1 MDHEN, CDR2 SYDVKM. The length of the CDR3 is 15 residues. In nucleotides, the CDR3 is TGTGCCAGCAGTTTAAGAGCAGGGGGCTACAATGAGCAGTTCTTC. The encoded protein is CASSLRAGGYNEQFF.

The V gene is TRBV2, the J gene TRBJ2-2; no reliable D call. Trimming removed 5 bases at V and 3 bases at J, with 4 bases between. CDR1 is SNHLY, CDR2 FYNNEI, per germline. This CDR3 is 12 amino acids long. The CDR3 reads CASSIDTGELFF. The CDR3 DNA is TGTGCCAGCAGTATAGACACCGGGGAGCTGTTTTTT.

V usage is TRBV28 and J usage is TRBJ2-1; the match to TRBD2 covers 7 bases. Germline V gene data show CDR1 as MDHEN and CDR2 as SYDVKM. There are 13 residues in the CDR3. The CDR3 loop reads CIVTGGPYNEQFF. CDR3 nucleotides: TGTATAGTAACGGGAGGACCCTACAATGAGCAGTTCTTC.

The chain is built from TRBV5-1 and TRBJ2-7; D unclear. CDR3 length: 12 residues. V was cut by 4 bases and J by 4 bases, with 9 bases left in between. Germline CDR1 SGHRS, CDR2 YFSETQ. The CDR3 region is CASSVDGYEQYF. In DNA form, the CDR3 reads TGCGCCAGCAGCGTGGACGGATACGAGCAGTACTTC.

CDR3 protein: CASSLGHQSGNTIYF. CDR3 in DNA: TGTGCCAGCAGCTTGGGACACCAGTCTGGAAACACCATATATTTT. The gene calls are TRBV7-8 and TRBJ1-3; the D gene is possibly TRBD1 (6 bases). The CDR3 loop spans 15 amino acids. Germline values: CDR1 SGHVS, CDR2 FQNEAQ. Between the trimmed V and J ends, which lost 3 bases and 1 base, there was a span of 10 bases.

The chain is built from TRBV5-1 and TRBJ1-2; 7 bases line up with TRBD1. The CDR3 totals 15 residues. The trim removed 0 bases at V and 8 bases at J, leaving 10 bases unmatched. Per germline, CDR1 SGHRS and CDR2 YFSETQ. The CDR3 DNA reads TGCGCCAGCAGCTTGGCCGACAGGGCTGGCTTCGGCTACACCTTC. This sequence encodes CASSLADRAGFGYTF.

The chain links TRBV11-3 to TRBJ2-7; 10 positions agree with TRBD1. The germline CDR1 and CDR2 sequences are SGHNT and YENEEA. The CDR3 extends over 14 amino acids. The J segment lost 6 bases and the V segment lost 6 bases, leaving 8 bases of the junction unmatched. The CDR3: CASSPDRGDGEQYF. In DNA form, the CDR3 reads TGTGCCAGCAGTCCGGACAGGGGGGACGGCGAGCAGTACTTC.

The J gene is TRBJ1-2, the V gene TRBV5-6; D possibly corresponds to TRBD1 (5 bases). Between the trimmed V and J ends, which lost 7 bases and 0 bases, there was a span of 16 bases. Looked up from germline, CDR1 is SGHDT and CDR2 is YYEEEE. The CDR3 has 15 amino acids. The CDR3 here is CASDLFGGANYGYTF. The CDR3 bases are TGTGCCAGCGATCTTTTTGGGGGAGCTAACTATGGCTACACCTTC. The full variable domain, in which reference TRBV5-6 and TRBJ1-2 provide the parts outside the CDR3, is DAGVTQSPTHLIKTRGQQVTLRCSPKSGHDTVSWYQQALGQGPQFIFQYYEEEERQRGNFPDRFSGHQFPNYSSELNVNALLLGDSALYLCASDLFGGANYGYTFGSGTRLTVV.